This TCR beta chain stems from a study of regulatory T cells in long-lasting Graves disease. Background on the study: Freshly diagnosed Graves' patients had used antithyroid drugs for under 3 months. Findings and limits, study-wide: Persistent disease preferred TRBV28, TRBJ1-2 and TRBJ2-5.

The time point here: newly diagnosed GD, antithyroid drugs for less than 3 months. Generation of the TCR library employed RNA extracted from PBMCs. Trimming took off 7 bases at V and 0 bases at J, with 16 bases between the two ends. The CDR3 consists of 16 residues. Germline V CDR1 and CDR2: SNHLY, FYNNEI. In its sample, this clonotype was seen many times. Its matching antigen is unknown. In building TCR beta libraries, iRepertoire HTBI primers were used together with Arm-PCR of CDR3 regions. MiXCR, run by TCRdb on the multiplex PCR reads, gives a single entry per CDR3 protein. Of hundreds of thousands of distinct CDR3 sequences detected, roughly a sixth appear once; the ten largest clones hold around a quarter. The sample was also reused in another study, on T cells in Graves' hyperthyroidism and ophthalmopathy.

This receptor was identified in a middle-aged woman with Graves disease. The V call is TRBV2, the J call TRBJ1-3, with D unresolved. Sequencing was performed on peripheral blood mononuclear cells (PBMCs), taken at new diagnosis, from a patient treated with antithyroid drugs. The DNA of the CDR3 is TGTGCCAGCAAGGATCGTGCCGCGAGCTCTGGAAACACCATATATTTT. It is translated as CASKDRAASSGNTIYF.